Below are 8 T cell receptor beta chains sequenced from a single sample in a study of OX40 agonist ivuxolimab in advanced cancers. The assay was immunoSEQ multiplex PCR, and TCRdb's table has in-frame clones only and misses some. The sample contains under 20,000 clones, about four fifths of which appear only once. The specimen was CD4+ or CD8+ T cells sorted from blood, collected in a trial of the OX40 agonist ivuxolimab. These receptors came from an adult with an advanced solid tumor such as melanoma, head and neck, liver or kidney cancer.

This clone was picked up a small number of times. CDR3 nucleotides: TGTGCCAGCAGCGTAGTTGGTAGCGGGAACAATGAGCAGTTCTTC. Translating it yields CASSVVGSGNNEQFF. The V and J genes are TRBV9 and TRBJ2-1; TRBD2 aligns across 8 bases. The CDR3 length is 15 residues. V shed 0 bases and J 5 bases; nucleotides not matched to a gene: 4. Per the germline V gene, CDR1 is SGDLS and CDR2 is YYNGEE.

The chain uses TRBV7-2 and TRBJ2-1; 7 bases agree with TRBD2. Losses at the gene ends were 3 bases for V and 0 bases for J; bases not matched to a gene: 2. The CDR3 covers 15 residues. Germline lookup yields CDR1 SGHTA and CDR2 FQGNSA. The CDR3 protein is CASSFERGSYNEQFF. The CDR3 region has the DNA TGTGCCAGCAGCTTTGAGCGGGGCTCCTACAATGAGCAGTTCTTC.

The V call is TRBV19, the J call TRBJ1-6, with no clear D. Germline lookup yields CDR1 LNHDA and CDR2 SQIVND (reference sequence). Trimming left V 4 bases short and J 8 bases short, with 9 bases between. This CDR3 region has 13 residues. The CDR3 loop is CASSTDLDSPLHF. In DNA form, the CDR3 reads TGTGCCAGTAGTACAGATCTGGATTCACCCCTCCACTTT.

The chain uses TRBV2 and TRBJ1-1, with TRBD1 identical over 7 bases. This CDR3 region has 17 residues. Germline CDR1 reads SNHLY; CDR2 reads FYNNEI. With V trimmed by 0 bases and J by 1 base, 8 bases remained unmatched. The CDR3 DNA follows: TGTGCCAGCAGTGAAGCCGGGACAGTGATACCGAACACTGAAGCTTTCTTT. Translating gives CASSEAGTVIPNTEAFF.

The chain joins TRBV5-8 to TRBJ2-5; D unresolved. V was clipped by 7 bases and J by 2 bases, with 0 bases between them. This CDR3 contains 9 residues. Per the germline V gene, CDR1 is SGHTS and CDR2 is YDEGEE. The CDR3 DNA is TGTGCCAGCCAAGAGACCCAGTACTTC. Translated: CASQETQYF.

This clone was observed a handful of times. The CDR3 nucleotides read TGTGCCAGCAGCGCCGGGCCGAGCTACGAGCAGTACTTC. Translating gives CASSAGPSYEQYF. The V gene is TRBV7-3, the J gene TRBJ2-7; no reliable D call. The CDR3 loop spans 13 amino acids. The germline CDR1 and CDR2 sequences are SGHTA and FQGTGA. Trimming removed 5 bases at V and 3 bases at J, with 11 bases between.

The chain carries TRBV4-1 and TRBJ2-7; the match to TRBD1 covers 7 bases. CDR1 and CDR2 from the germline V gene are MGHRA and YSYEKL. J lost 2 bases, V lost 0 bases, and 4 bases had no gene match. CDR3 length: 15 residues. CDR3 DNA: TGCGCCAGCAGCCAAGATCTACAGGGGACCTACGAGCAGTACTTC. Its translation: CASSQDLQGTYEQYF.

This CDR3 reads CAIDGGQPQHF. The DNA of the CDR3 is TGTGCCATTGATGGGGGTCAGCCCCAGCATTTT. This chain links TRBV28 with TRBJ1-5; weak D call: TRBD1 (5 bases). The CDR3 totals 11 residues. Per germline, CDR1 MDHEN and CDR2 SYDVKM. The ends were cut back, 10 bases at V and 6 bases at J, with 10 bases in the middle.